The source of this TCR beta chain is a study of T cells after yellow fever vaccination. Germline loops: CDR1 SGDLS, CDR2 YYNGEE. CDR3 length equals 14 residues. V was shortened by 0 bases and J by 2 bases, with 5 bases between the two germline ends. This clonotype has ten or more counts. TCRdb independently ran MiXCR on the 5' RACE reads; one entry per CDR3 protein. The table includes 300,000 to 350,000 distinct CDR3 sequences, 3.5% to 4.5% detected once. This sequence was found in a man between 18 and 35 years old who received the YFV17D yellow fever vaccine. The input for sequencing was PBMCs, taken 15 days after the yellow fever booster vaccination. The V call is TRBV9, the J call TRBJ2-2; the D is unclear. In nucleotides, the CDR3 is TGTGCCAGCAGCGTAGTACTTAACACCGGGGAGCTGTTTTTT. It specifies CASSVVLNTGELFF. The whole variable domain, filled in from reference TRBV9 and TRBJ2-2, reads DSGVTQTPKHLITATGQRVTLRCSPRSGDLSVYWYQQSLDQGLQFLIQYYNGEERAKGNILERFSAQQFPDLHSELNLSSLELGDSALYFCASSVVLNTGELFFGEGSRLTVL.